This T cell receptor beta chain was found in a study of OX40 agonist ivuxolimab in advanced cancers. Broadly, across the study: Ivuxolimab was a fully human IgG2 agonistic monoclonal antibody targeting the costimulatory receptor OX40 (CD134). Partial responses occurred in three dose-escalation patients: two with cutaneous melanoma and one with hepatocellular carcinoma. In the dose-escalation cohort, 65% to 85% of patients were male, and the mean age was 60 years with a range of roughly 23 to 79. Among the approximately 50 dose-escalation patients, around 19 had hepatocellular carcinoma, approximately 15 melanoma, 9 renal cell carcinoma and 9 head and neck cancer. The paper reports the monotherapy dose-escalation portion (N of about 54 patients) of the phase I ivuxolimab trial. Prior anti-PD-1, anti-PD-L1 or anti-CTLA-4 therapy was permitted, and 40% to 50% of dose-escalation patients had received checkpoint inhibitors. Intravenous ivuxolimab was administered to patients every 2 weeks at six dose levels: 0.01, 0.1, 0.3, 1.5, 3 and 10 mg/kg. The point of sequencing TCRbeta in the periphery was to test whether ivuxolimab changed TCR sequence diversity and drove clonal T-cell expansion.

The CDR3 measures 15 amino acids from cysteine to phenylalanine. Only the CDR3 DNA is retained, 45 bases long and in frame from the first base. Trimming removed 7 bases from V and 7 bases from J; the gene matches leave 7 bases unexplained. As encoded in the germline V gene, CDR1 is SNHLY while CDR2 is FYNNEI. Notes on this clone: Its cognate antigen has yet to be identified. Within one base of it there is no much larger clone, and no base qualities were kept.

Results and caveats for the whole study, not just this receptor: At doses of 0.1 to 3.0 mg/kg, clonal expansion of both CD4+ and CD8+ T cells in blood was seen between baseline and week 6. Partial responders in the 0.1-3.0 mg/kg groups had among the lowest normalized peripheral clonal expansion, especially among CD8+ T cells. Low levels of normalized T-cell clonal expansion were also seen in some nonresponding patients. Which antigens the clonally expanded peripheral T cells were specific for was not determined. After ivuxolimab, CD8+ T cells had more expanded clones than CD4+ T cells on average.

Patients with a history of autoimmune disease or receiving systemic immunosuppression were excluded from the trial. Peripheral blood for TCR sequencing was collected from all dose cohorts at baseline, on cycle 4 day 1, and on cycle 7 day 1. The samples were drawn from a first-in-human, open-label, multicenter phase I dose-escalation trial of ivuxolimab. Adults with locally advanced or metastatic head and neck squamous cell, hepatocellular, melanoma or renal cell carcinoma were enrolled in the trial. Before TCR sequencing, CD4+ and CD8+ T cells were separately sorted from peripheral blood. To sequence the TCRbeta CDR3 region, genomic DNA was isolated from the sorted cells. TCRbeta CDR3 regions were sequenced using the immunoSEQ Assay. The clones in this table, taken by TCRdb from immuneACCESS, are in-frame only. Not every clone is retained; where verified, under half of the shortfall comes from an unresolved V gene, and the cause of the rest is unknown. This sample is represented by about 84,000 clones; about 89% of them were singletons. Clones ranked in the top ten supply 0.43% of the sample.

Recombination joined TRBV2 with TRBJ2-2, and TRBD1 matches 12 of the central bases. The sample in question was CD4+ or CD8+ T cells sorted from blood, obtained in a trial of the OX40 agonist ivuxolimab. The origin of this receptor is an adult with an advanced solid tumor such as melanoma, head and neck, liver or kidney cancer. DNA sequence: TGTGCCAGCAACTCGGGACAGGGGGCTGACGGGGAGCTGTTTTTT. Protein translation: CASNSGQGADGELFF. Joined to the reference TRBV2 and TRBJ2-2 proteins, this CDR3 gives the full variable domain: EPEVTQTPSHQVTQMGQEVILRCVPISNHLYFYWYRQILGQKVEFLVSFYNNEISEKSEIFDDQFSVERPDGSNFTLKIRSTKLEDSAMYFCASNSGQGADGELFFGEGSRLTVL.